This T cell receptor beta chain was obtained from a study of a mutant IDH1 vaccine in newly diagnosed glioma (dated by TCRdb to the early 2020s). With respect to the entire study: Patients received eight vaccinations in weeks 1, 3, 5, 7, 11, 15, 19 and 23, corresponding to visits V03 through V10. Six visits were used for peripheral blood collection: V03 (baseline), V05, V07, V10, V12 and V13. Vaccination was initiated 4-6 weeks after radiotherapy alone, or concurrently with temozolomide cycles in the chemotherapy-containing groups. Longitudinal TCRB deep sequencing was done for roughly 23 treated patients, wherever samples were available for exploratory analyses. Before enrollment, patients had received standard therapy of radiotherapy alone, temozolomide alone, or radiochemotherapy with temozolomide; most received the combination. The roughly 32 treated patients were roughly 60% male and around 40% female, with a mean age of roughly 40 years.

According to the study, the label for this sample's time point signals: week 11, during vaccination. Each vaccine dose, consisting of 300 ug of a 20-mer mutant IDH1 peptide in Montanide, was administered subcutaneously with topical imiquimod. All donors had newly diagnosed IDH1-mutant astrocytomas of WHO grade 3 or 4 that showed loss of nuclear ATRX. The samples were drawn from NOA16, a multicentre, single-arm, open-label phase I trial in Germany that tested a mutant IDH1 peptide vaccine in humans for the first time. Genomic DNA for TCRB sequencing was extracted from EDTA blood using the DNeasy Blood and Tissue Kit. The CDR3 numbers 16 residues from cysteine through phenylalanine. Kept here is only the CDR3 DNA, which spans 48 bases and is read in frame from base 1. Reading the germline V gene gives CDR1 SGHTA and CDR2 FQGTGA. V loses 5 bases at its end and J loses 6 bases; junction bases beyond the gene matches: 8.

Of note for this clone: Which antigen it targets is not known. There are no base qualities to consult, and no much larger clone falls within one base.

Libraries were constructed by the immunoSEQ multiplex PCR assay. Rearranged TCR beta chain sequences were amplified with the hsTCRB Kit following the manufacturer's protocol. Sequencing of TCRB libraries was carried out on an Illumina MiSeq. Per the authors' processing: The kit vendor's proprietary platform handled demultiplexing, trimming and gene mapping. In its TCRdb copy, this immuneACCESS table keeps in-frame sequences only and misses some clones. Where compared with another copy, unresolved V genes explain less than half of these, and the others have no known cause. Clone size and the V and J calls come from that table; the DNA yielded D and trimming. In all, the sample holds 30,000 to 45,000 clones, and about four fifths of those were seen once. The ten biggest clones cover about 15% of the sample. Overall results and qualifications from the work: Immune responses induced by the vaccine were seen in approximately 92% of patients across multiple MHC alleles. No apparent relationship was observed between pseudoprogression and alterations in the top peripheral T cell clonotypes detected by TCRB sequencing. Availability determined which PBMC samples were chosen for TCRB deep sequencing. The authors noted that analyses of patient blood samples could not be reproduced because of sample limitations.

This sequence uses TRBV7-3 and TRBJ2-2; 11 junctional bases match TRBD2. Sequenced material: peripheral blood mononuclear cells (PBMCs), taken from a glioma patient whose treatment included an IDH1 peptide vaccine. This TCR was sampled from a woman aged 25 to 39 with glioma. Some clones in this sample may be carry-over from other donors' samples. The DNA is TGTGCCAGCAGCCCCCAGACTAGCGGGACCGCCGGGGAGCTGTTTTTT. This sequence encodes CASSPQTSGTAGELFF. Here the CDR3 is joined to the reference TRBV7-3 and TRBJ2-2 genes, and the full variable domain is: GAGVSQTPSNKVTEKGKYVELRCDPISGHTALYWYRQSLGQGPEFLIYFQGTGAADDSGLPNDRFFAVRPEGSVSTLKIQRTERGDSAVYLCASSPQTSGTAGELFFGEGSRLTVL.